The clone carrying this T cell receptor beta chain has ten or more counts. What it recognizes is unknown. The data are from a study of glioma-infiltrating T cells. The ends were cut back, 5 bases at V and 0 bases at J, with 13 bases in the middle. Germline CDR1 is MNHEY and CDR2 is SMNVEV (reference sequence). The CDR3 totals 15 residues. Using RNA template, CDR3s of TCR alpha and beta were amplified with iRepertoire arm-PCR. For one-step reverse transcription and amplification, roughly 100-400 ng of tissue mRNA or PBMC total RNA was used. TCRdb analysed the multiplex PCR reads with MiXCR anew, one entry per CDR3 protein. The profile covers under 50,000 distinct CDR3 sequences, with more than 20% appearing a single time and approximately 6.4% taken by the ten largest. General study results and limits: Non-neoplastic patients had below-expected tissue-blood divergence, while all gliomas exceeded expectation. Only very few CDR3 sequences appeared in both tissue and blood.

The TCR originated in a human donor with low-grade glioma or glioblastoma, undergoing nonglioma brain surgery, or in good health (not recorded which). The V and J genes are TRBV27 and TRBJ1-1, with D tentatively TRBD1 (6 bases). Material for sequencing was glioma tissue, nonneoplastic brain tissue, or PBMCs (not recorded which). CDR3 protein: CASSAGVGMNTEAFF. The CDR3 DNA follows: TGTGCCAGCAGTGCAGGGGTCGGAATGAACACTGAAGCTTTCTTT.